The 27 T cell receptor beta chains in this list originate from one sample, sequenced in a study of shared clonotypes between healthy human individuals. The repertoire was sequenced with immunoSEQ multiplex PCR; TCRdb's copy has only in-frame clones and lacks some. Here the sample spans 2 million to 2.5 million clones, nearly 97% being singletons. The sample comprised naive CD4+ T cells sorted from blood. Noted subset: CD45RA+ positively selected. The receptors were sampled from a man aged 18 to 35 in good health.

The genes are TRBV28 and TRBJ1-5; D is undetermined. CDR3 size: 13 residues. CDR1 MDHEN and CDR2 SYDVKM come from the germline V gene. V dropped 4 bases and J dropped 3 bases, with 7 bases sitting between them. CDR3 sequence reads: CASSWDINQPQHF. The CDR3 bases are TGTGCCAGCAGTTGGGATATCAATCAGCCCCAGCATTTT.

The chain uses TRBV25-1 and TRBJ1-1; 7 bases match TRBD1. Germline trimming cut 3 bases from V and 7 bases from J; bases unmatched to any gene: 11. Germline-derived CDR1 and CDR2 are MGHDK and SYGVNS. The CDR3 runs 15 residues. The CDR3 is CASSDLQGRGGEAFF. For the CDR3, the DNA is TGTGCCAGCAGTGACCTACAGGGGAGGGGTGGTGAAGCTTTCTTT.

This clone is a singleton in its sample. This chain uses TRBV6-1 with TRBJ2-5; possible D gene TRBD1, 6 bases. V dropped 0 bases and J dropped 2 bases, with 13 bases sitting between them. Germline assignment: CDR1 MNHNS and CDR2 SASEGT. The CDR3 consists of 16 residues. In DNA form, the CDR3 reads TGTGCCAGCAGTGAAGCGGGGAACAGGGTGCAAGAGACCCAGTACTTC. Amino acid sequence: CASSEAGNRVQETQYF.

The chain joins TRBV30 to TRBJ2-5; 9 nucleotides line up with TRBD1. The CDR3 loop spans 14 amino acids. CDR1 is GTSNPN, CDR2 SVGIG, per germline (reference sequence). Losses at the gene ends were 3 bases for V and 4 bases for J; bases not matched to a gene: 6. CDR3 residues: CAWSGNRGRETQYF. The CDR3 coding sequence is TGTGCCTGGAGCGGCAACAGGGGGCGAGAGACCCAGTACTTC.

The chain carries TRBV5-1 and TRBJ1-2; TRBD1 might be the D (5 bases). CDR1 and CDR2 (germline): SGHRS, YFSETQ. The CDR3 runs to 15 residues. The V gene lost 0 bases and the J gene lost 5 bases, with 14 bases spanning the gap. Written as DNA, the CDR3 is TGCGCCAGCAGCTTGGGGGCCGTGGGGGAGTATGGCTACACCTTC. Protein sequence: CASSLGAVGEYGYTF. Complete variable domain (other parts from reference TRBV5-1 and TRBJ1-2): KAGVTQTPRYLIKTRGQQVTLSCSPISGHRSVSWYQQTPGQGLQFLFEYFSETQRNKGNFPGRFSGRQFSNSRSEMNVSTLELGDSALYLCASSLGAVGEYGYTFGSGTRLTVV.

A note on this clone: Other DNA variants within this sample encode the same CDR3. CDR3: CASSSTGDSGNTIYF. The CDR3 nucleotides are TGTGCCAGCAGTTCGACAGGTGACTCTGGAAACACCATATATTTT. The rearrangement joins TRBV6-5 to TRBJ1-3; D is possibly TRBD1 (6 bases). Trimming stripped 4 bases from V and 0 bases from J, with 10 bases between. CDR1 MNHEY and CDR2 SVGAGI come from the germline V gene. The CDR3 has 15 residues.

This clone has only one observation. This rearrangement joins TRBV14 to TRBJ1-1; unclear D gene. Looked up from germline, CDR1 is SGHDN and CDR2 is FVKESK. There are 13 residues in the CDR3. V lost 4 bases, J lost 1 base, and 7 bases lay in between. CDR3 sequence: CASSRSWNTEAFF. The CDR3 nucleotides are TGTGCCAGCAGCCGATCTTGGAACACTGAAGCTTTCTTT.

The chain links TRBV5-4 to TRBJ2-7; TRBD1 matches at 7 bases. V dropped 1 base and J dropped 0; count of bases not matched to a gene: 7. The length of the CDR3 is 16 residues. From germline, CDR1 is SGHNT and CDR2 YYREEE (reference sequence). The CDR3 DNA follows: TGTGCCAGCAGCTTGACGCGGACAGGCGACTCCTACGAGCAGTACTTC. Protein sequence: CASSLTRTGDSYEQYF.

This clone has a single count. The same CDR3 arises from other DNA sequences in this sample as well. The chain links TRBV6-5 to TRBJ2-7; 8 bases are shared with TRBD1. V shed 2 bases, J shed 2 bases, and the junction held 5 bases outside the gene matches. Looked up from germline, CDR1 is MNHEY and CDR2 is SVGAGI. The CDR3 extends over 15 amino acids. CDR3 bases: TGTGCCAGCAGTTACGGGACAGGTGGGCCCTACGAGCAGTACTTC. It encodes CASSYGTGGPYEQYF.

The CDR3 region has the DNA TGCGCCAGCAGCCAAGATGAACGAGCCGGAAACACCATATATTTT. Residues: CASSQDERAGNTIYF. The chain couples TRBV4-1 to TRBJ1-3, with no clear D. CDR3 size: 15 residues. Trimming cost V 0 bases and J 4 bases, with 10 bases left between them. Germline CDR1 reads MGHRA; CDR2 reads YSYEKL.

The V call is TRBV5-6, the J call TRBJ2-5, with unresolved D. The CDR3 consists of 14 residues. The germline V gene has CDR1 SGHDT and CDR2 YYEEEE. V lost 2 bases and J 2 bases, leaving 10 bases between the germline ends. In nucleotides, the CDR3 is TGTGCCAGCAGCTTTTATACCCGACAAGAGACCCAGTACTTC. Protein: CASSFYTRQETQYF.

The chain employs TRBV11-2 and TRBJ1-1; weak D call: TRBD1 (5 bases). The V end lost 0 bases, the J end lost 10 bases, and 9 bases lay between the germline ends. This CDR3 is built from 12 residues. Per the germline V gene, CDR1 is SGHAT and CDR2 is FQNNGV. The CDR3 DNA follows: TGTGCCAGCAGCTTAGAGCTCGGGGGAGCTTTCTTT. It encodes CASSLELGGAFF.

The chain recombines TRBV6-1 with TRBJ1-2; the match to TRBD1 covers 9 bases. The CDR3 is 18 residues long. From germline, CDR1 is MNHNS and CDR2 SASEGT. The V gene end was trimmed by 3 bases and the J gene end by 8 bases; junction bases not matched to a gene: 19. The chain's CDR3 is CASSDFRDRGKPSMGYTF. CDR3 DNA: TGTGCCAGCAGTGACTTCCGCGACAGGGGGAAACCTTCGATGGGCTACACCTTC.

This clone was counted once. The CDR3 protein is CASSEGQMIQYF. CDR3 nucleotide sequence: TGTGCCAGCAGTGAAGGACAGATGATTCAGTACTTC. The V call is TRBV2, the J call TRBJ2-4; D might be TRBD1 (5 bases). V lost 1 base and J 10 bases, leaving 8 bases between the germline ends. The CDR3 consists of 12 residues. CDR1 is SNHLY and CDR2 is FYNNEI in the germline V gene.

The V and J genes are TRBV6-5 and TRBJ2-5; D is unclear. CDR1 is MNHEY, CDR2 SVGAGI, per germline. This CDR3 has 14 residues. With 5 bases removed from V and 7 bases from J, the gap between germline ends came to 17 bases. The CDR3 bases are TGTGCCAGCAGTCGGACCCAGGCCGCAGGGACCCAGTACTTC. It codes for CASSRTQAAGTQYF.

The chain links TRBV2 to TRBJ2-5; 7 bases are a match to TRBD2. The CDR3 has 14 amino acids. The V gene end was trimmed by 3 bases and the J gene end by 1 base; junction bases not matched to a gene: 2. The V gene's germline CDR1 is SNHLY and CDR2 FYNNEI. CDR3: CASSEGLLQETQYF. The CDR3 DNA reads TGTGCCAGCAGTGAGGGACTACTCCAAGAGACCCAGTACTTC.

The CDR3 region has the DNA TGCAGTCGCCGGTTGGAGCAGCCCCAGCATTTT. This gives the protein CSRRLEQPQHF. The chain uses TRBV20-1 and TRBJ1-5; no definite D call. CDR1 and CDR2 (germline): DFQATT, SNEGSKA (reference sequence). The CDR3 extends over 11 amino acids. The V and J ends lost 8 bases and 7 bases respectively, with 12 bases between them.

The chain links TRBV7-9 to TRBJ2-1, with 9 positions matching TRBD2. In germline, CDR1 is SEHNR, CDR2 FQNEAQ (reference sequence). The CDR3 covers 15 residues. V lost 1 base to trimming and J lost 10 bases; unmatched junction nucleotides: 8. The chain's CDR3 is CASSLGAGGPLEQFF. For the CDR3, the DNA is TGTGCCAGCAGCTTAGGGGCGGGAGGGCCTCTCGAGCAGTTCTTC.

The chain combines TRBV7-6 with TRBJ1-1; D may be TRBD1 (6 bases). Germline CDR1 is SGHVS and CDR2 is FNYEAQ. The V end was cut by 1 base, the J end by 4 bases, with 13 bases between. The CDR3 extends over 15 amino acids. In nucleotides, the CDR3 is TGTGCCAGCAGCTTAGTTTCAGGGGTTGGCACTGAAGCTTTCTTT. It yields the protein CASSLVSGVGTEAFF. Filled out from reference TRBV7-6 and TRBJ1-1, the complete variable domain reads GAGVSQSPRYKVTKRGQDVALRCDPISGHVSLYWYRQALGQGPEFLTYFNYEAQQDKSGLPNDRFSAERPEGSISTLTIQRTEQRDSAMYRCASSLVSGVGTEAFFGQGTRLTVV.

The J gene is TRBJ1-5, the V gene TRBV6-5; D may be TRBD1 (6 bases). This CDR3 is built from 16 residues. The germline CDR1 and CDR2 sequences are MNHEY and SVGAGI. The V end was cut by 0 bases, the J end by 2 bases, with 11 bases between. The CDR3, as DNA: TGTGCCAGCAGTTACTCGGGGGGGGCCGGCAATCAGCCCCAGCATTTT. It is translated as CASSYSGGAGNQPQHF.

On this clone: Germline is not matched at one junction end, which may reflect a read error. CDR3 sequence: CASTSGQGKIF. The CDR3 region has the DNA TGCGCCAGCACCTCTGGACAGGGAAAGATCTTC. The chain recombines TRBV5-1 with TRBJ2-1, with TRBD1 identical over 8 bases. Germline-derived CDR1 and CDR2 are SGHRS and YFSETQ. The CDR3 sequence is 11 residues long.

CDR3 region: CASSGILSYEQYF. In nucleotides, the CDR3 is TGTGCCAGCAGTGGAATCCTCTCCTACGAGCAGTACTTC. The chain combines TRBV6-1 with TRBJ2-7, with D uncertain. Germline V gene data show CDR1 as MNHNS and CDR2 as SASEGT. The length of the CDR3 is 13 residues. V lost 4 bases and J lost 0, with 7 bases in between.

The chain couples TRBV6-4 to TRBJ1-1, with D perhaps TRBD1 (6 bases). The CDR3 runs to 16 residues. Trimming removed 4 bases at V and 5 bases at J, with 20 bases between. In germline, CDR1 is MRHNA, CDR2 SNTAGT. This CDR3 is CASSAPSGGAGTEAFF. As DNA, the CDR3 is TGTGCCAGCAGTGCCCCCTCCGGGGGCGCGGGTACTGAAGCTTTCTTT.

The genes are TRBV5-1 and TRBJ2-1; 9 bases are a match to TRBD2. From germline, CDR1 is SGHRS and CDR2 YFSETQ. The CDR3 runs to 20 residues. The trim removed 0 bases at V and 1 base at J, leaving 14 bases unmatched. CDR3 DNA sequence: TGCGCCAGCAGCTTGGCCGGTTTTAGGGCGGGAGGGAAGTCCTACAATGAGCAGTTCTTC. This gives the protein CASSLAGFRAGGKSYNEQFF.

The rearrangement uses TRBV6-5 and TRBJ1-4; possible D gene TRBD1, 5 bases. Trimming shortened V by 2 bases and J by 7 bases, and 11 bases separated the two germline ends. The CDR3 consists of 14 residues. The germline V gene encodes CDR1 MNHEY and CDR2 SVGAGI. This CDR3 is CASSYAGRGEKLFF. CDR3 nucleotide sequence: TGTGCCAGCAGTTACGCGGGGCGAGGTGAAAAACTGTTTTTT.

This chain links TRBV27 with TRBJ2-7; D perhaps matches TRBD2 (5 bases). This CDR3 region has 16 residues. CDR1 is MNHEY, CDR2 SMNVEV, per germline (reference sequence). The V end lost 5 bases, the J end lost 5 bases, and 22 bases lay between the germline ends. As DNA, the CDR3 is TGTGCCAGCAGTCCGTCTAGGTGGGAGTCATCCGACGAGCAGTACTTC. Protein: CASSPSRWESSDEQYF.

A note on this clone: Other DNA variants within this sample encode the same CDR3. The chain uses TRBV18 and TRBJ2-1, with 11 bases identical to TRBD2. Trimming took 3 bases from V and 4 from J; bases not matched to a gene: 2. Germline CDR1 is KGHSH and CDR2 is LQKENI. This CDR3 is 15 amino acids long. In nucleotides, the CDR3 is TGTGCCAGCTCACCCCTAGCGGGAGGTTACAATGAGCAGTTCTTC. Translation gives CASSPLAGGYNEQFF.